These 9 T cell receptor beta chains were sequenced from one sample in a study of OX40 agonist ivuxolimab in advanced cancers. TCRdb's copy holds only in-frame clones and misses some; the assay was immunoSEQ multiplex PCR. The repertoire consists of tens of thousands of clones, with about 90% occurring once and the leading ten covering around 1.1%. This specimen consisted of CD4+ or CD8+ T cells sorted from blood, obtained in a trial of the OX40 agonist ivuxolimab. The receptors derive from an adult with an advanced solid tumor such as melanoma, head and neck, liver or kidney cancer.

CDR3 sequence: CASSLGSPYEQYF. In nucleotides, the CDR3 is TGTGCCAGCAGCCTAGGGAGTCCCTACGAGCAGTACTTC. This chain connects TRBV7-9 to TRBJ2-7; tentatively, D is TRBD2 (5 bases). This CDR3 comprises 13 residues. The germline CDR1 and CDR2 sequences are SEHNR and FQNEAQ (reference sequence). V lost 5 bases and J lost 2, with 10 bases in between.

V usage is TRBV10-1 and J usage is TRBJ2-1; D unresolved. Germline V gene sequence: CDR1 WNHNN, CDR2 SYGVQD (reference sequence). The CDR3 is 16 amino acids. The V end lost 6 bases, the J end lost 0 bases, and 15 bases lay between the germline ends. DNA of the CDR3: TGCGCCAGCAGCGACGCGCTGGGAAGCTCCTACAATGAGCAGTTCTTC. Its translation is CASSDALGSSYNEQFF.

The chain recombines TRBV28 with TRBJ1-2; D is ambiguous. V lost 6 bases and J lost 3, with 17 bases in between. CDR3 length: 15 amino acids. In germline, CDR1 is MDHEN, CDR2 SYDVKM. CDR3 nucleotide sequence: TGTGCCAGCAGCTTCCTTTTGAGGAACCACTATGGCTACACCTTC. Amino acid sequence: CASSFLLRNHYGYTF.

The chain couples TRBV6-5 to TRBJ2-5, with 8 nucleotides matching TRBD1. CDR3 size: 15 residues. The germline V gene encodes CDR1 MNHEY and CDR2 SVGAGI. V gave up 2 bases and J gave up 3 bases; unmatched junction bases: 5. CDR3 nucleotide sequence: TGTGCCAGCAGTTACCTCCGGACAGGGAAAGAGACCCAGTACTTC. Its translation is CASSYLRTGKETQYF.

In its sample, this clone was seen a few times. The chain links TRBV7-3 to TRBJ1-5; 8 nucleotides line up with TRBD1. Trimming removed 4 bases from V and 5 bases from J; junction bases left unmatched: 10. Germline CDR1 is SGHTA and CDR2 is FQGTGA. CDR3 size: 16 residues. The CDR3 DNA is TGTGCCAGCAGCTCCCTCGGACAGGGCTCTTATCAGCCCCAGCATTTT. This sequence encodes CASSSLGQGSYQPQHF.

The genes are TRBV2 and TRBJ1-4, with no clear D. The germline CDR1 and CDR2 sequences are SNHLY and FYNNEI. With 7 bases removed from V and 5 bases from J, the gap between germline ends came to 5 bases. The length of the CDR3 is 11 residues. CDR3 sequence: CASTPNEKLFF. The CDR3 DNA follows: TGTGCCAGCACCCCAAATGAAAAACTGTTTTTT.

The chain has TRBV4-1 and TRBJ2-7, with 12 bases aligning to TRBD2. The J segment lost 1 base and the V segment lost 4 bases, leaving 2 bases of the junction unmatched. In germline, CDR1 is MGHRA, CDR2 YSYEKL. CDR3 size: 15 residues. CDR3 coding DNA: TGCGCCAGCAGCCTCGGGACTAGCGGGTCCTACGAGCAGTACTTC. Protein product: CASSLGTSGSYEQYF.

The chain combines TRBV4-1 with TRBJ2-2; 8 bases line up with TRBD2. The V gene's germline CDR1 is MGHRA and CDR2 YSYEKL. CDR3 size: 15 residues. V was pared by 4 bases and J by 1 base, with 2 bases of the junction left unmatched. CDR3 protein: CASSPAGGNTGELFF. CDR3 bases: TGCGCCAGCAGCCCTGCGGGGGGGAACACCGGGGAGCTGTTTTTT.

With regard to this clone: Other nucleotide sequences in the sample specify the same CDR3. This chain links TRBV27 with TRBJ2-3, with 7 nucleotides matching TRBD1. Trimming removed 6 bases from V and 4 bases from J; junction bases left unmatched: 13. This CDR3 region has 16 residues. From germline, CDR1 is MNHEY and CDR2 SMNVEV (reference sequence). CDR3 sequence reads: CASSLGKGAGADTQYF. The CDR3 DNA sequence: TGTGCCAGCAGCCTCGGAAAGGGGGCTGGGGCAGATACGCAGTATTTT.